This T cell receptor beta chain was retrieved from a study of blood T cell repertoires in COVID-19. Looking at the study overall: The United States, Italy and Spain supplied acute and convalescent COVID-19 samples. From T cells, B-cell-depleted T cells, or PBMCs came the material, which was cDNA or gDNA.

Authors' methods: From reference gene primer amplification, estimates of nucleated cell counts were derived. Measured with immunoSEQ multiplex PCR; TCRdb has only the in-frame clones, and not every one. V and J calls plus clone size are reproduced from that table; the DNA served to infer D and trimming. The sample has approximately 91,000 clones, 60% to 85% seen once. This clone was picked up one time. This receptor was identified in a man in his 70s with acute or convalescent COVID-19. Sequenced: peripheral blood.

The CDR3 sequence is CASSPRDRRTEAFF. The CDR3 DNA is TGTGCCAGCTCACCCCGCGACAGGAGAACTGAAGCTTTCTTT. The chain links TRBV18 to TRBJ1-1; TRBD1 is a possible D gene (6 bases). The CDR3 sequence is 14 residues long. V lost 3 bases and J 5 bases, leaving 13 bases between the germline ends. Germline V gives CDR1 KGHSH, CDR2 LQKENI.